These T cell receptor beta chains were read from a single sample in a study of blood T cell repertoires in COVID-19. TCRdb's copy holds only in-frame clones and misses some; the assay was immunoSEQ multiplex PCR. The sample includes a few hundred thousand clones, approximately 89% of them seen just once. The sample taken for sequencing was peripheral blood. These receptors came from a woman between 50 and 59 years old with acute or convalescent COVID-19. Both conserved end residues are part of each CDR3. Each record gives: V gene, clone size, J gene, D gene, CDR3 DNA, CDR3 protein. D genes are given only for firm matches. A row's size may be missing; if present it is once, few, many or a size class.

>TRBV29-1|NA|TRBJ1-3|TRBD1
TGCAGCGTCGTAGGGACAGATTCTGGAAACACCATATATTTT
CSVVGTDSGNTIYF
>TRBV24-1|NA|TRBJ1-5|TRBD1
TGTGCCTCGACAACACAGGGGCATCAGCCCCAGCATTTT
CASTTQGHQPQHF
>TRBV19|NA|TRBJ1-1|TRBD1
TGTGCCACTAGACAGGGGCAAGCTTTCTTT
CATRQGQAFF
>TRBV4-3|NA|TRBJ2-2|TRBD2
TGCGCCAGCAGCCAAGGGGGGTTAGCGGGCGCCGGGGAGCTGTTTTTT
CASSQGGLAGAGELFF
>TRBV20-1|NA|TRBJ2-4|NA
TGCAGTGCCGACTTAAACATTCAGTACTTC
CSADLNIQYF
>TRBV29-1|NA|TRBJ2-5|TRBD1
TGCAGCGTCGACAGGGGGCAAGAGACCCAGTACTTC
CSVDRGQETQYF
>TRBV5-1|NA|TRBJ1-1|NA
TGCGCCAGCAGCGAGCAGGGATCCCCCGACACTGAAGCTTTCTTT
CASSEQGSPDTEAFF
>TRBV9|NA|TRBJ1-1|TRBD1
TGTGCCAGCAGCGTCGGACAGGGAAGAACTGAAGCTTTCTTT
CASSVGQGRTEAFF
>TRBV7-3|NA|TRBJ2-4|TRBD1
TGTGCCAGCAGCTTAGGTAGATCCCCCATGGGGACGACAGGGATTCAGTACTTC
CASSLGRSPMGTTGIQYF
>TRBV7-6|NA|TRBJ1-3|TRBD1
TGTGCCAGCAGCCGCGGGACAGCCTTACGCTCTGGAAACACCATATATTTT
CASSRGTALRSGNTIYF
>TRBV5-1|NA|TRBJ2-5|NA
TGCGCCAGCAGCTCCACCACAGGGATGCAAACCCAGTACTTC
CASSSTTGMQTQYF
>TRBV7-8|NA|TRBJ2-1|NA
TGTGCCAGCAGCTTAGTTGGGCAGGGGACCTACAATGAGCAGTTCTTC
CASSLVGQGTYNEQFF
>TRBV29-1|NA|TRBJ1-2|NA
TGCAGCGTTGATAACCAGGGGTCAACTAACTATGGCTACACCTTC
CSVDNQGSTNYGYTF
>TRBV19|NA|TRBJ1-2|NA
TGTGCCAGTAAGGAGAGGAGAGGGATAGACTATGGCTACACCTTC
CASKERRGIDYGYTF
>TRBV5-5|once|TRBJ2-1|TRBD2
TGTGCCAGCAGCTTGGGAGCGGGGATCTACAATGAGCAGTTCTTC
CASSLGAGIYNEQFF
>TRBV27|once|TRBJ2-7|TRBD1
TGTGCCAGCAGTTTTCGACAGGGAAGGTACGAGCAGTACTTC
CASSFRQGRYEQYF
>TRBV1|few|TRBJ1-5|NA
TGCACCCGCCCCGCGGGACGGACATATAGCAATCAGCCCCAGCATTTT
CTRPAGRTYSNQPQHF